This note documents a single TCR beta chain sequence. With V trimmed by 6 bases and J by 5 bases, 17 bases remained unmatched. Per the germline V gene, CDR1 is DFQATT and CDR2 is SNEGSKA (reference sequence). The CDR3 runs 16 residues. This sample is drawn from a study of T cells in Graves' hyperthyroidism and ophthalmopathy. Amplified TCR beta CDR3 regions derived from RNA transcripts. Primed by the HTBI set, a first-round RT-PCR was run on the TCR CDR3. MiXCR was run by TCRdb on the multiplex PCR reads, yielding one entry per CDR3 protein. The table lists 550,000 to 600,000 distinct CDR3 sequences, approximately 15% of them singletons. Uncontrolled infections, other autoimmune diseases, pregnancy or lactation led to exclusion of patients.

The sequencing sample was made of blood. The receptor comes from a woman aged 18-29 years with Graves' ophthalmopathy. The chain combines TRBV20-1 with TRBJ2-7; 9 bases agree with TRBD1. The DNA for the CDR3 is TGCAGTGCCCACGACCGGGACAGGGTGCTGGTCCACGAGCAGTACTTC. Encoded protein: CSAHDRDRVLVHEQYF.